This paragraph covers one T cell receptor beta chain sequence. Antigen specificity is unknown. J gave up 2 bases and V 3 bases, and 9 bases lay outside the gene matches. The CDR3 contains 18 residues. From germline, CDR1 is MNHEY and CDR2 SMNVEV (reference sequence). The treatment here: around 19 received Ad26.COV2.S at low or high dose, single or two shots; about 5 received placebo; per-sample allocation not given. Collection of the samples took place on day 63 after the first injection of vaccine or placebo. Data came from immunoSEQ multiplex PCR; TCRdb stores just in-frame clones and leaves some out. This table holds 410,000 or so clones, 90% found once. These data come from a study of Ad26.COV2.S vaccination and SARS-CoV-2 variants. Whole-study findings and limits: Once vaccination had occurred, spike-specific CD8+ and CD4+ T cell responses reportedly showed substantial breadth.

This TCR derives from a person between 18 and 59 years old who received the Ad26.COV2.S COVID-19 vaccine or a placebo. The V and J genes are TRBV27 and TRBJ2-1; 11 bases line up with TRBD1. Source: peripheral blood, taken in a trial of Ad26.COV2.S vaccine versus placebo. The CDR3 nucleotides are TGTGCCAGCAGTTTCTCCTATTGGGACAGGGGGACCTACAATGAGCAGTTCTTC. It codes for CASSFSYWDRGTYNEQFF.